The clone carrying this T cell receptor (beta chain) occurred many times. Its target is unknown. Regarding time point: newly diagnosed GD, antithyroid drugs for less than 3 months. The authors made the TCR library using RNA they extracted from PBMCs. Staff drew roughly 9 milliliters of peripheral blood into EDTA tubes. HTBI primers from iRepertoire and Arm-PCR of CDR3 regions yielded the TCR beta libraries. TCRdb reprocessed the multiplex PCR reads with MiXCR, giving one entry per CDR3 protein. The sample lists some 330,000 distinct CDR3 sequences; roughly 10% were seen once. These data come from a study of regulatory T cells in long-lasting Graves disease. General study points: It was in persistent disease that TRBV28, TRBJ1-2 and TRBJ2-5 were favored.

The CDR3 covers 10 residues. Trimming took off 6 bases at V and 6 bases at J, with 5 bases between the two ends. Germline assignment: CDR1 MNHEY and CDR2 SVGEGT. This same sample was also taken into another study, of T cells in Graves' hyperthyroidism and ophthalmopathy. From that report: In the first-round RT-PCR of the TCR CDR3, the HTBI primer set was used. Appearing also in blood were most of the thyroid clonotypes expanded above 0.001.

The source was peripheral blood mononuclear cells (PBMCs), collected at new diagnosis, from a patient treated with antithyroid drugs. The source of this sequence is a woman aged 18-29 years with Graves disease. J is TRBJ1-1 and V is TRBV6-2 or TRBV6-3; D is ambiguous. The CDR3 reads CASRPAEAFF. In DNA, the CDR3 is TGTGCCAGCAGGCCCGCTGAAGCTTTCTTT.